Listed here is a single TCR beta chain. In germline, CDR1 is LNHDA, CDR2 SQIVND (reference sequence). Losses at the gene ends were 3 bases for V and 4 bases for J; bases not matched to a gene: 10. The CDR3 sequence is 16 residues long. The sample is drawn from a study of blood T cell repertoires in COVID-19. About the research overall: Researchers got acute and convalescent COVID-19 samples from the United States, Italy and Spain. Sources were T cells, B-cell-depleted T cells, or PBMCs; the material itself was cDNA or gDNA.

Original methodology: Nucleated cell number was recorded as an estimate derived from reference gene primer amplification. Here immunoSEQ multiplex PCR was the method, and the copy in TCRdb shows in-frame clones only, minus some. The V and J calls and the clone size are those of that table, but D and trimming were determined from the DNA. This table holds more than 200,000 clones, about 88% found once. The sample consisted of peripheral blood. The chain combines TRBV19 with TRBJ2-7; TRBD2 aligns across 9 bases. This TCR was recovered from a man aged 40-50 years with acute or convalescent COVID-19. CDR3: CASSMGPGLARYEQYF. CDR3 nucleotide sequence: TGTGCCAGTAGTATGGGGCCGGGACTAGCTAGATACGAGCAGTACTTC.